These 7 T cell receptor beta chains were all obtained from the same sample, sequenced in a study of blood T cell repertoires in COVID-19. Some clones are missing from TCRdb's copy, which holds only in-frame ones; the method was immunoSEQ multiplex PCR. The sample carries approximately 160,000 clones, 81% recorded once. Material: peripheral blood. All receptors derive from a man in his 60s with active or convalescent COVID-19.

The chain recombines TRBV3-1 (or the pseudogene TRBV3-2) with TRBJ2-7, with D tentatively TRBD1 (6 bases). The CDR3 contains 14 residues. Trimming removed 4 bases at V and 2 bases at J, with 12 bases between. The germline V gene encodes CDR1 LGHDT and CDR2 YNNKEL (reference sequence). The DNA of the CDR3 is TGTGCCAGCAGCCCGAGACAGGAACCCTACGAGCAGTACTTC. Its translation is CASSPRQEPYEQYF.

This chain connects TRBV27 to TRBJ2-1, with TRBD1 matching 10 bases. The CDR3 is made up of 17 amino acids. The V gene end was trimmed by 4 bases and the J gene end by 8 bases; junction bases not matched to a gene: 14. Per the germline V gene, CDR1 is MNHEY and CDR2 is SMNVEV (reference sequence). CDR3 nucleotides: TGTGCCAGCAGTTGGACAGGGGGAAGTCTCCTTTCGGATGAGCAGTTCTTC. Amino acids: CASSWTGGSLLSDEQFF.

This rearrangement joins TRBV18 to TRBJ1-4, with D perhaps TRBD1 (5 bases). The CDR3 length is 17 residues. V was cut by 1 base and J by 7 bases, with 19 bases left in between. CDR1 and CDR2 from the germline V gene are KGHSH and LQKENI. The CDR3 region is CASSPQEARGGGEKLFF. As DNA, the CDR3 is TGTGCCAGCTCACCACAGGAGGCACGGGGCGGGGGTGAAAAACTGTTTTTT.

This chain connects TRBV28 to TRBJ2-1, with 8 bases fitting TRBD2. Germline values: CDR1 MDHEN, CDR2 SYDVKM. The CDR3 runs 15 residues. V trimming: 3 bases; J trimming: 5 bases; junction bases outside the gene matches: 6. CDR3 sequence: CASSLTSAFDNEQFF. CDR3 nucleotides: TGTGCCAGCAGTTTGACTAGCGCTTTTGACAATGAGCAGTTCTTC.

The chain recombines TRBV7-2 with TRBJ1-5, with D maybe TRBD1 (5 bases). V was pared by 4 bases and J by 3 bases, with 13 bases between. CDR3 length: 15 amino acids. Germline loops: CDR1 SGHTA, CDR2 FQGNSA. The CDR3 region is CASSSGGGNNQPQHF. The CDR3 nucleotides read TGTGCCAGCAGCTCGGGCGGGGGGAACAATCAGCCCCAGCATTTT.

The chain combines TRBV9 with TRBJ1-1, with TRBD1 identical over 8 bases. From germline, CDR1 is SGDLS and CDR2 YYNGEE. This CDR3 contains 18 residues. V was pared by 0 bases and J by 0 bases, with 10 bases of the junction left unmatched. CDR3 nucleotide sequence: TGTGCCAGCAGCGTAGTAGGGGGGACAGGAATCATGAACACTGAAGCTTTCTTT. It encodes CASSVVGGTGIMNTEAFF.

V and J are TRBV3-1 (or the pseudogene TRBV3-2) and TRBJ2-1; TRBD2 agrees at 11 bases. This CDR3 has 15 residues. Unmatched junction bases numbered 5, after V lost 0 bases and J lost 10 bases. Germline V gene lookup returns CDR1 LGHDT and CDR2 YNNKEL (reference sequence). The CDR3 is CASSQDKASGREQFF. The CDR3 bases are TGTGCCAGCAGCCAAGATAAGGCTAGCGGGAGGGAGCAGTTCTTC.